What follows are 26 T cell receptor beta chains derived from one specimen sequenced in a study of shared clonotypes between healthy human individuals. TCRdb's copy holds only in-frame clones and misses some; the assay was immunoSEQ multiplex PCR. The sample has roughly 2.5 million clones; about 92% are singletons. The sample comprised naive CD4+ T cells sorted from blood. Subset of the sample: CD45RA+ positively selected. Every receptor here comes from a young man in good health.

The chain has TRBV5-5 and TRBJ1-1; tentative D call: TRBD1 (6 bases). The germline CDR1 and CDR2 sequences are SGHKS and YYEKEE (reference sequence). With 3 bases removed from V and 1 base from J, the gap between germline ends came to 13 bases. There are 15 residues in the CDR3. In nucleotides, the CDR3 is TGTGCCAGCAGCTACGGACAGACTTCGAACACTGAAGCTTTCTTT. It encodes CASSYGQTSNTEAFF.

This chain joins TRBV2 and TRBJ1-1, with D unclear. CDR3 size: 13 residues. V lost 10 bases, J lost 4 bases, and 16 bases lay in between. The germline V gene has CDR1 SNHLY and CDR2 FYNNEI. This chain's CDR3 is CATTDGLGTEAFF. The CDR3 DNA reads TGTGCCACCACGGACGGGTTGGGCACTGAAGCTTTCTTT.

This sequence joins TRBV12-5 and TRBJ1-3; D might be TRBD1 (5 bases). V was clipped by 6 bases and J by 3 bases, with 21 bases between them. Per germline, CDR1 LGHNT and CDR2 FRNRAP. CDR3 length: 17 amino acids. The CDR3 sequence: CASGNWHRTLFGNTIYF. CDR3 nucleotide sequence: TGTGCTAGTGGGAATTGGCACAGGACGCTGTTTGGAAACACCATATATTTT. The full variable domain, its missing parts supplied by reference TRBV12-5 and TRBJ1-3, is DARVTQTPRHKVTEMGQEVTMRCQPILGHNTVFWYRQTMMQGLELLAYFRNRAPLDDSGMPKDRFSAEMPDATLATLKIQPSEPRDSAVYFCASGNWHRTLFGNTIYFGEGSWLTVV.

CDR3 region: CASTFGGLTTYEQYF. The CDR3 region has the DNA TGTGCCAGCACCTTTGGGGGACTGACCACCTACGAGCAGTACTTC. This chain links TRBV28 with TRBJ2-7; TRBD2 is a possible D gene (6 bases). The CDR3 totals 15 residues. CDR1 is MDHEN, CDR2 SYDVKM, per germline. Trimming removed 7 bases from V and 2 bases from J, with 18 bases in between.

The rearrangement joins TRBV28 to TRBJ2-7; 7 positions agree with TRBD2. V lost 5 bases and J lost 0; bases outside the gene matches: 10. There are 16 residues in the CDR3. Germline CDR1 reads MDHEN; CDR2 reads SYDVKM. In nucleotides, the CDR3 is TGTGCCAGCAGTGACCAGACGGGAGGATACTCCTACGAGCAGTACTTC. Its translation: CASSDQTGGYSYEQYF.

A remark on this clone: This same CDR3 is encoded by further DNA sequences in the sample. This sequence joins TRBV18 and TRBJ1-1, with unresolved D. V lost 3 bases and J lost 4, with 9 bases in between. Looked up from germline, CDR1 is KGHSH and CDR2 is LQKENI. The CDR3 length is 13 residues. The CDR3: CASSPREGTEAFF. CDR3 coding DNA: TGTGCCAGCTCACCTCGGGAAGGCACTGAAGCTTTCTTT.

V and J are TRBV5-1 and TRBJ2-1; 10 bases fit TRBD1. The CDR3 has 14 amino acids. Losses at the gene ends were 4 bases for V and 7 bases for J; bases not matched to a gene: 5. Germline V lookup: CDR1 SGHRS, CDR2 YFSETQ. The CDR3 DNA is TGCGCCAGCAGCCCCCCGGACAGGGGGAATGAGCAGTTCTTC. Protein: CASSPPDRGNEQFF. The variable domain in full, with the rest retrieved from reference TRBV5-1 and TRBJ2-1, is KAGVTQTPRYLIKTRGQQVTLSCSPISGHRSVSWYQQTPGQGLQFLFEYFSETQRNKGNFPGRFSGRQFSNSRSEMNVSTLELGDSALYLCASSPPDRGNEQFFGPGTRLTVL.

This chain joins TRBV6-1 and TRBJ2-6; D perhaps matches TRBD2 (6 bases). V lost 2 bases, J lost 0 bases, and 8 bases lay in between. Germline V gene sequence: CDR1 MNHNS, CDR2 SASEGT. The CDR3 is 16 amino acids. CDR3 loop: CASSEFGGSGANVLTF. CDR3 DNA sequence: TGTGCCAGCAGTGAATTCGGGGGCTCTGGGGCCAACGTCCTGACTTTC.

V gene TRBV5-4 combines with J gene TRBJ2-1; TRBD1 matches 9 bases. CDR3 length equals 16 residues. V shed 3 bases and J 3 bases; nucleotides not matched to a gene: 7. From germline, CDR1 is SGHNT and CDR2 YYREEE (reference sequence). CDR3 in amino acids: CASSSAGQGNYNEQFF. As DNA, the CDR3 is TGTGCCAGCAGCTCAGCGGGACAGGGTAACTACAATGAGCAGTTCTTC.

The J gene is TRBJ1-1, the V gene TRBV7-2, with 7 nucleotides matching TRBD1. Germline values: CDR1 SGHTA, CDR2 FQGNSA. The CDR3 totals 15 residues. The V gene end was trimmed by 5 bases and the J gene end by 3 bases; junction bases not matched to a gene: 9. CDR3 in DNA: TGTGCCAGCAGCCCAAAAGACAGGGCCTACACTGAAGCTTTCTTT. Translation: CASSPKDRAYTEAFF.

The rearrangement joins TRBV5-1 to TRBJ2-3; possibly TRBD2 for D (6 bases). The CDR3 consists of 14 residues. The germline V gene has CDR1 SGHRS and CDR2 YFSETQ. V lost 8 bases to trimming and J lost 0 bases, with 13 bases between them. The CDR3 sequence is CASQSGLSTDTQYF. In DNA form, the CDR3 reads TGCGCCAGTCAATCGGGACTTAGCACAGATACGCAGTATTTT.

The chain carries TRBV29-1 and TRBJ1-5, with D uncertain. The CDR3 spans 13 residues. Trimming stripped 3 bases from V and 3 bases from J, with 9 bases between. CDR1 and CDR2 from the germline V gene are SQVTM and ANQGSEA. As DNA, the CDR3 is TGCAGCGTTGAGCTAGATCCCAATCAGCCCCAGCATTTT. This sequence encodes CSVELDPNQPQHF.

This sequence joins TRBV11-2 and TRBJ2-5; 11 bases agree with TRBD2. CDR1 and CDR2 (germline): SGHAT, FQNNGV. This CDR3 region has 16 residues. Germline trimming cut 5 bases from V and 1 base from J; bases unmatched to any gene: 6. CDR3 region: CASSPIAGGPQETQYF. Here the CDR3 DNA reads TGTGCCAGCAGCCCCATAGCGGGGGGGCCCCAAGAGACCCAGTACTTC.

The V and J genes are TRBV7-2 and TRBJ2-6; no clear D. V lost 5 bases, J lost 4 bases, and 24 bases lay in between. The germline V gene encodes CDR1 SGHTA and CDR2 FQGNSA. CDR3 size: 19 residues. CDR3 sequence (DNA): TGTGCCAGCAGCCCAAGAGGACCCAAACACGTGCTCGGGGCCAACGTCCTGACTTTC. Its translation: CASSPRGPKHVLGANVLTF.

This chain connects TRBV18 to TRBJ2-2, with D possibly matching TRBD1 (5 bases). The germline V and J ends were trimmed by 6 bases and 1 base, with 9 bases remaining between them. The CDR3 runs 14 residues. CDR1 is KGHSH, CDR2 LQKENI, per germline. The CDR3 region is CASSSTGNTGELFF. The CDR3 bases are TGTGCCAGCTCCTCCACAGGGAACACCGGGGAGCTGTTTTTT.

The rearrangement joins TRBV6-1 to TRBJ1-3; no reliable D call. The V and J ends lost 7 bases and 3 bases respectively, with 10 bases between them. CDR3 length: 13 residues. Germline V gene lookup returns CDR1 MNHNS and CDR2 SASEGT. In DNA form, the CDR3 reads TGTGCCAGCACCGGGGTACTTGGAAACACCATATATTTT. This codes for CASTGVLGNTIYF.

V usage is TRBV19 and J usage is TRBJ2-3; 10 bases fit TRBD2. V lost 4 bases, J lost 2 bases, and 6 bases stayed unmatched. CDR3 length: 16 amino acids. Germline V CDR1 and CDR2: LNHDA, SQIVND (reference sequence). CDR3 sequence reads: CASSTGLAVSTDTQYF. The CDR3 DNA reads TGTGCCAGTAGTACCGGACTAGCGGTATCCACAGATACGCAGTATTTT.

As to this clone: Other DNA sequences from this sample encode an identical CDR3 as well. The J gene is TRBJ2-3, the V gene TRBV9; no clear D gene. V lost 0 bases and J 5 bases, leaving 4 bases between the germline ends. The CDR3 is 12 residues long. The V gene's germline CDR1 is SGDLS and CDR2 YYNGEE. CDR3 DNA: TGTGCCAGCAGCGTAGATCTAGATACGCAGTATTTT. Its translation: CASSVDLDTQYF. Complete variable domain (other parts from reference TRBV9 and TRBJ2-3): DSGVTQTPKHLITATGQRVTLRCSPRSGDLSVYWYQQSLDQGLQFLIQYYNGEERAKGNILERFSAQQFPDLHSELNLSSLELGDSALYFCASSVDLDTQYFGPGTRLTVL.

The J gene is TRBJ1-1, the V gene TRBV6-5, with 7 positions matching TRBD1. J was trimmed by 0 bases and V by 2 bases; bases with no gene match: 3. Germline V CDR1 and CDR2: MNHEY, SVGAGI. The CDR3 spans 15 residues. In nucleotides, the CDR3 is TGTGCCAGCAGTTACATGACAGGGTTGAACACTGAAGCTTTCTTT. Protein: CASSYMTGLNTEAFF.

Worth noting for this clone: Germline and junction disagree at one end, which may indicate a read error. This sequence joins TRBV5-4 and TRBJ1-1; 8 bases map to TRBD1. This CDR3 has 14 amino acids. The V gene's germline CDR1 is SGHNT and CDR2 YYREEE (reference sequence). For the CDR3, the DNA is TGTACCAGCAAGAGACAGGGGTCGGACACTGAAGCTTTCTTT. Residues: CTSKRQGSDTEAFF. The complete variable domain, with remaining parts taken from reference TRBV5-4 and TRBJ1-1, reads ETGVTQSPTHLIKTRGQQVTLRCSSQSGHNTVSWYQQALGQGPQFIFQYYREEENGRGNFPPRFSGLQFPNYSSELNVNALELDDSALYLCTSKRQGSDTEAFFGQGTRLTVV.

V gene TRBV6-6 combines with J gene TRBJ1-5, with unresolved D. This CDR3 spans 15 amino acids. Germline CDR1 and CDR2: MNHNY and SVGAGI (reference sequence). With 4 bases removed from V and 1 base from J, the gap between germline ends came to 11 bases. The CDR3: CASSFPGLSNQPQHF. The DNA for the CDR3 is TGTGCCAGCAGTTTCCCCGGGCTGAGCAATCAGCCCCAGCATTTT.

V usage is TRBV7-9 and J usage is TRBJ2-1; either TRBD1 or TRBD2 may fit D (5 bases each). The CDR3 has 15 residues. The V gene's germline CDR1 is SEHNR and CDR2 FQNEAQ (reference sequence). V lost 5 bases to trimming and J lost 3 bases, with 14 bases between them. CDR3: CASSPGTAYYNEQFF. The CDR3 DNA reads TGTGCCAGCAGCCCCGGGACGGCGTACTACAATGAGCAGTTCTTC.

This chain joins TRBV11-2 and TRBJ1-4; perhaps TRBD1 as D (6 bases). The length of the CDR3 is 18 residues. Germline values: CDR1 SGHAT, CDR2 FQNNGV. V dropped 5 bases and J dropped 0 bases, with 19 bases sitting between them. The CDR3 protein is CASSVGGLRQTTNEKLFF. The CDR3 DNA is TGTGCCAGCAGCGTAGGGGGGCTAAGACAAACAACTAATGAAAAACTGTTTTTT.

The count of this clone is one. The sample carries other DNA sequences with the same CDR3. The chain links TRBV5-1 to TRBJ2-1; D is uncertain. Looked up from germline, CDR1 is SGHRS and CDR2 is YFSETQ. Trimming removed 1 base from V and 1 base from J, with 6 bases in between. The CDR3 is 14 residues long. CDR3: CASSLSQSYNEQFF. As DNA, the CDR3 is TGCGCCAGCAGCTTGTCACAGTCCTACAATGAGCAGTTCTTC.

The chain carries TRBV6-1 and TRBJ1-1, with D tentatively TRBD1 (5 bases). Germline CDR1 and CDR2: MNHNS and SASEGT. V gave up 3 bases and J gave up 5 bases, with 7 bases separating them. The length of the CDR3 is 12 residues. This CDR3 reads CASSDKGTEAFF. The CDR3, as DNA: TGTGCCAGCAGTGATAAGGGGACTGAAGCTTTCTTT.

This clone was recorded only once. The chain has TRBV7-9 and TRBJ1-1; a weak D match, TRBD1 (6 bases). The V gene lost 1 base and the J gene lost 0 bases, with 12 bases spanning the gap. CDR3 size: 16 residues. From germline, CDR1 is SEHNR and CDR2 FQNEAQ (reference sequence). The CDR3 coding sequence is TGTGCCAGCAGCTTAGTTGGGACACTCATGAACACTGAAGCTTTCTTT. Residues: CASSLVGTLMNTEAFF.